A selection of T cell receptor beta chains follows, all from one sample in a study of blood T cell repertoires in COVID-19. TCRdb's copy holds only in-frame clones and misses some; the assay was immunoSEQ multiplex PCR. This sample has about 20,000 clones, with more than 85% found just once. The sequenced sample was peripheral blood. These TCRs come from a human donor in a cohort sampled during active COVID-19. The CDR3 runs from the conserved cysteine through the conserved F or W. Fields, in order: V gene, J gene, D gene, clone size, CDR3 protein, CDR3 DNA. D genes are given only for firm matches. Clone sizes are given selectively: once, few, many, or a class where the clone is expanded.

v_gene: TRBV3-1/TRBV3-2
j_gene: TRBJ2-1
d_gene: TRBD2
abundance: once
CDR3aa: CASSPGLAGEFDEQFF
CDR3nt: TGTGCCAGCAGCCCCGGACTAGCGGGAGAATTCGATGAGCAGTTCTTC

v_gene: TRBV30
j_gene: TRBJ2-4
d_gene: TRBD2
abundance: .
CDR3aa: CAWRGLAGLEYF
CDR3nt: TGTGCCTGGAGGGGACTAGCGGGACTCGAGTACTTC

v_gene: TRBV4-1
j_gene: TRBJ1-1
d_gene: .
abundance: .
CDR3aa: CASSQGRSENTEAFF
CDR3nt: TGCGCCAGCAGCCAAGGCAGGTCGGAGAACACTGAAGCTTTCTTT

v_gene: TRBV7-2
j_gene: TRBJ1-5
d_gene: .
abundance: .
CDR3aa: CASSPGSFGNQPQHF
CDR3nt: TGTGCCAGCAGCCCGGGGTCATTTGGCAATCAGCCCCAGCATTTT

v_gene: TRBV21-1
j_gene: TRBJ1-4
d_gene: .
abundance: .
CDR3aa: CASTKTGQFNEKLFF
CDR3nt: TGTGCCAGCACCAAAACGGGACAGTTTAATGAAAAACTGTTTTTT

v_gene: TRBV3-1/TRBV3-2
j_gene: TRBJ1-5
d_gene: .
abundance: few
CDR3aa: CASSQGQGPQPQHF
CDR3nt: TGTGCCAGCAGCCAAGGGCAGGGGCCTCAGCCCCAGCATTTT

v_gene: TRBV7-9
j_gene: TRBJ2-1
d_gene: TRBD2
abundance: .
CDR3aa: CASSGSGGSSYNEQFF
CDR3nt: TGTGCCAGCAGCGGTAGCGGGGGAAGCTCCTACAATGAGCAGTTCTTC

v_gene: TRBV6-6
j_gene: TRBJ1-1
d_gene: .
abundance: .
CDR3aa: CASSYMEGHSEAFF
CDR3nt: TGTGCCAGCAGTTACATGGAAGGACACTCCGAAGCTTTCTTT

v_gene: TRBV6-5
j_gene: TRBJ1-2
d_gene: TRBD1
abundance: .
CDR3aa: CASTSDREWGYTF
CDR3nt: TGTGCCAGCACTTCAGACAGGGAGTGGGGCTACACCTTC

v_gene: TRBV9
j_gene: TRBJ2-7
d_gene: .
abundance: .
CDR3aa: CASSVGSSYEQYF
CDR3nt: TGTGCCAGCAGCGTAGGTAGCTCCTACGAGCAGTACTTC

v_gene: TRBV29-1
j_gene: TRBJ2-7
d_gene: TRBD2
abundance: .
CDR3aa: CSVGGGTSYEQYF
CDR3nt: TGCAGCGTTGGGGGAGGGACCTCCTACGAGCAGTACTTC

v_gene: TRBV6-5
j_gene: TRBJ2-3
d_gene: TRBD2
abundance: .
CDR3aa: CASSRRDYSTDTQYF
CDR3nt: TGTGCCAGCAGCCGCCGGGACTACAGCACAGATACGCAGTATTTT

v_gene: TRBV9
j_gene: TRBJ2-6
d_gene: TRBD1
abundance: .
CDR3aa: CASSARTGLLGTGANVLTF
CDR3nt: TGTGCCAGCAGCGCCCGGACAGGTCTCCTCGGCACTGGGGCCAACGTCCTGACTTTC

v_gene: TRBV6-5
j_gene: TRBJ1-4
d_gene: TRBD1
abundance: .
CDR3aa: CASSLHRGTNEKLFF
CDR3nt: TGTGCCAGCAGTTTACACAGGGGAACTAATGAAAAACTGTTTTTT

v_gene: TRBV18
j_gene: TRBJ2-6
d_gene: TRBD1
abundance: once
CDR3aa: CASSPDRGSGANVLTF
CDR3nt: TGTGCCAGCTCACCGGACAGGGGCTCTGGGGCCAACGTCCTGACTTTC

v_gene: TRBV7-3
j_gene: TRBJ1-1
d_gene: .
abundance: .
CDR3aa: CASSLNGQANEAFF
CDR3nt: TGTGCCAGCAGCTTAAATGGGCAGGCGAATGAAGCTTTCTTT

v_gene: TRBV7-3
j_gene: TRBJ2-6
d_gene: TRBD1
abundance: .
CDR3aa: CASSLQGALMVGANVLTF
CDR3nt: TGTGCCAGCAGCTTACAGGGGGCGCTGATGGTTGGGGCCAACGTCCTGACTTTC

v_gene: TRBV6-5
j_gene: TRBJ2-1
d_gene: TRBD2
abundance: .
CDR3aa: CASSYDMKLAYQFF
CDR3nt: TGTGCCAGCAGTTACGATATGAAACTAGCGTATCAGTTCTTC

v_gene: TRBV28
j_gene: TRBJ2-1
d_gene: .
abundance: .
CDR3aa: CASRPETGSFEQFF
CDR3nt: TGTGCCAGCAGGCCCGAAACAGGGAGTTTTGAGCAGTTCTTC

v_gene: TRBV5-6
j_gene: TRBJ2-3
d_gene: TRBD1
abundance: .
CDR3aa: CASSRQGADTQYF
CDR3nt: TGTGCCAGCAGTCGACAGGGGGCAGATACGCAGTATTTT

v_gene: TRBV2
j_gene: TRBJ2-5
d_gene: TRBD1
abundance: .
CDR3aa: CASSARTGGGETQYF
CDR3nt: TGTGCCAGCAGTGCCCGGACAGGTGGAGGAGAGACCCAGTACTTC

v_gene: TRBV5-1
j_gene: TRBJ2-2
d_gene: TRBD2
abundance: .
CDR3aa: CASSPASGSSYTGELFF
CDR3nt: TGCGCCAGCAGCCCGGCTAGCGGGAGTAGTTACACCGGGGAGCTGTTTTTT

v_gene: TRBV11-1
j_gene: TRBJ1-1
d_gene: .
abundance: .
CDR3aa: CASSLATGTEAFF
CDR3nt: TGTGCCAGCAGCCTCGCGACAGGCACTGAAGCTTTCTTT

v_gene: TRBV28
j_gene: TRBJ2-2
d_gene: .
abundance: .
CDR3aa: CASRGGGKDTGELFF
CDR3nt: TGTGCCAGCAGGGGAGGAGGGAAGGACACCGGGGAGCTGTTTTTT